This T cell receptor (beta chain) emerged from a study of human T cells and chemical hapten exposure. Overall study findings and caveats: The immune response of these alopecia patients might not match healthy individuals'.

With regard to this clonotype: Its specificity is not known.

The library tagged each cDNA molecule with unique molecular identifiers. Authors' analysis steps: Sequenced samples showed a median of approximately 96,000 TCRs each, with counts running from around 20,000 to 690,000. TCRdb used MiXCR to reprocess the RACE reads, holding one entry per CDR3 protein. The V and J calls were determined by TCRdb, not by the authors. The sample has 340,000 or so distinct CDR3 sequences; roughly 6.9% are singletons. The time point here: patch test 1, 2 weeks after DPC sensitization. Treatment in this sample: therapeutic diphenylcyclopropenone sensitization with weekly scalp DPC. Unfractionated whole blood yielded total RNA. The sequence was collected from a woman aged 18-30 years with alopecia areata. Some clones in this sample may be carry-over from other donors' samples. The material was whole blood, obtained in connection with sensitization to the hapten diphenylcyclopropenone (DPC).

This chain's CDR3 is CASTRTGDGYTF. The CDR3, as DNA: TGTGCCAGCACTAGGACGGGGGATGGCTACACCTTC. The V and J genes are TRBV6-5 and TRBJ1-2, with D perhaps matching TRBD1 (5 bases). This CDR3 has 12 residues. Germline V gives CDR1 MNHEY, CDR2 SVGAGI. The V gene lost 7 bases and the J gene lost 6 bases, with 12 bases spanning the gap.